The 24 T cell receptor beta chains below come from one sample, sequenced in a study of T-cell memory formation after mild COVID-19. TCRdb reanalysed the 5' RACE reads using MiXCR and keeps one entry per CDR3 protein. The repertoire holds approximately 99,000 distinct CDR3 sequences, over 15% seen once, with 5% to 7% in the top ten. Sample: PBMCs or a T cell subset sorted from them (not recorded which). Receptor source: a man aged 18-30 years who had mild COVID-19 (a few samples of this study predate the infection). Cell type and time point are not known.

This rearrangement joins TRBV7-3 to TRBJ2-2; unclear D gene. Trimming pared 5 bases from V and 7 bases from J, leaving 14 bases between. Per the germline V gene, CDR1 is SGHTA and CDR2 is FQGTGA. This CDR3 is 14 amino acids long. This CDR3 reads CASSPIRSGGELFF. DNA of the CDR3: TGTGCCAGCAGCCCAATCCGTTCGGGCGGGGAGCTGTTTTTT.

This chain links TRBV5-1 with TRBJ2-1; 8 bases fit TRBD2. The CDR3 contains 16 residues. V lost 4 bases, J lost 9 bases, and 15 bases stayed unmatched. The germline CDR1 and CDR2 sequences are SGHRS and YFSETQ. CDR3 coding DNA: TGCGCCAGCAGCCTTCCTACCGGGACTAGTTTAACTGAGCAGTTCTTC. This sequence encodes CASSLPTGTSLTEQFF.

The table lists this clonotype with a few counts. The chain is built from TRBV6-2 or TRBV6-3 and TRBJ2-3, with 7 nucleotides matching TRBD2. V trimming: 5 bases; J trimming: 4 bases; junction bases outside the gene matches: 6. The germline V gene has CDR1 MNHEY and CDR2 SVGEGT. The CDR3 has 14 residues. The CDR3 loop reads CASSGGVLSDTQYF. CDR3 sequence (DNA): TGTGCCAGCAGTGGGGGGGTACTATCAGATACGCAGTATTTT.

The V call is TRBV11-3, the J call TRBJ2-3, with TRBD2 identical over 7 bases. CDR1 and CDR2 from the germline V gene are SGHNT and YENEEA. J was trimmed by 4 bases and V by 5 bases; bases with no gene match: 3. The CDR3 extends over 13 amino acids. The CDR3 DNA is TGTGCCAGCAGCCACGGGGGGTCAGATACGCAGTATTTT. Protein product: CASSHGGSDTQYF.

This clonotype was seen a few times. The chain couples TRBV7-8 to TRBJ2-7; tentative D call: TRBD1 (6 bases). CDR1 and CDR2 from the germline V gene are SGHVS and FQNEAQ. Deletions cut 6 bases from V and 4 bases from J, with 13 bases between. This CDR3 comprises 13 residues. CDR3 sequence (DNA): TGTGCCAGCAGTTGGGACACTTTATACGAGCAGTACGTC. This encodes CASSWDTLYEQYV.

The chain is built from TRBV7-6 and TRBJ2-1, with D unresolved. The V and J ends lost 7 bases and 12 bases respectively, with 25 bases between them. Germline CDR1 reads SGHVS; CDR2 reads FNYEAQ. CDR3 size: 15 residues. CDR3 sequence reads: CASTVSPEAFEVQFF. The CDR3, as DNA: TGTGCCAGCACCGTCTCCCCGGAAGCATTTGAAGTGCAGTTCTTC.

This clonotype has just a few counts. J is TRBJ1-5 and V is TRBV29-1; TRBD1 is a possible D gene (5 bases). The CDR3 has 13 residues. The germline gives CDR1 SQVTM, CDR2 ANQGSEA. Trimming cost V 4 bases and J 3 bases, with 10 bases left between them. CDR3 DNA: TGCAGCGTTGCAGACAGATACAATCAGCCCCAGCATTTT. This encodes CSVADRYNQPQHF.

The chain employs TRBV7-2 and TRBJ1-3, with D perhaps TRBD1 (6 bases). This CDR3 spans 14 amino acids. Germline CDR1 SGHTA, CDR2 FQGNSA. Trimming stripped 5 bases from V and 2 bases from J, with 10 bases between. CDR3 in amino acids: CASSQQGTGNTIYF. As DNA, the CDR3 is TGTGCCAGCAGCCAACAGGGTACTGGAAACACCATATATTTT. Full variable domain (rest looked up from reference TRBV7-2 and TRBJ1-3): GAGVSQSPSNKVTEKGKDVELRCDPISGHTALYWYRQSLGQGLEFLIYFQGNSAPDKSGLPSDRFSAERTGGSVSTLTIQRTQQEDSAVYLCASSQQGTGNTIYFGEGSWLTVV.

This chain uses TRBV7-2 with TRBJ2-2; D ambiguous. The CDR3 runs to 15 residues. The germline V gene encodes CDR1 SGHTA and CDR2 FQGNSA. The ends were cut back, 0 bases at V and 1 base at J, with 6 bases in the middle. CDR3 in amino acids: CASSLAPGNTGELFF. CDR3 nucleotides: TGTGCCAGCAGCTTAGCCCCAGGGAACACCGGGGAGCTGTTTTTT.

The chain recombines TRBV7-2 with TRBJ1-2; 7 positions match TRBD1. V gave up 5 bases and J gave up 2 bases; unmatched junction bases: 11. CDR1 and CDR2 from the germline V gene are SGHTA and FQGNSA. This CDR3 comprises 16 residues. CDR3 loop: CASSLRGGQGNYGYTF. CDR3 bases: TGTGCCAGCAGCCTCCGAGGGGGCCAGGGGAACTATGGCTACACCTTC.

This clonotype was observed a handful of times. The chain links TRBV6-2 or TRBV6-3 to TRBJ2-2; D may be TRBD1 (6 bases). Trimming pared 7 bases from V and 0 bases from J, leaving 9 bases between. The CDR3 extends over 14 amino acids. Germline CDR1 and CDR2: MNHEY and SVGEGT. This CDR3 reads CASNQGSNTGELFF. Written as DNA, the CDR3 is TGTGCCAGCAACCAGGGGTCGAACACCGGGGAGCTGTTTTTT.

This clonotype turned up a few times. The CDR3 bases are TGTGCCAGCAGTCGCCAGATGGGACAGGGGATAGATAATGAGCAGTTCTTC. This gives the protein CASSRQMGQGIDNEQFF. J is TRBJ2-1 and V is TRBV3-1, with 10 positions matching TRBD1. This CDR3 has 17 amino acids. The ends lost 6 bases at V and 7 bases at J; junction bases unmatched: 15. The germline V gene has CDR1 LGHDT and CDR2 YNNKEL (reference sequence).

The J gene is TRBJ1-2, the V gene TRBV29-1; possible D gene TRBD1, 6 bases. This CDR3 spans 12 amino acids. V lost 4 bases and J 3 bases, leaving 9 bases between the germline ends. Looked up from germline, CDR1 is SQVTM and CDR2 is ANQGSEA. The CDR3 DNA reads TGCAGCGTTGTAGGGGGGGACTATGGCTACACCTTC. Amino acid sequence: CSVVGGDYGYTF.

This clonotype was recorded a few times. The chain joins TRBV5-6 to TRBJ1-1; D call uncertain. The CDR3 runs to 16 residues. Germline values: CDR1 SGHDT, CDR2 YYEEEE. Deletions cut 0 bases from V and 0 bases from J, with 12 bases between. The CDR3 DNA follows: TGTGCCAGCAGCTTGGACTTTGGGAGCATGAACACTGAAGCTTTCTTT. Translated, it gives CASSLDFGSMNTEAFF.

This clonotype was found a few times. The chain couples TRBV7-9 to TRBJ1-4, with 9 nucleotides matching TRBD1. V shed 7 bases, J shed 6 bases, and the junction held 9 bases outside the gene matches. The CDR3 contains 15 residues. The germline V gene encodes CDR1 SEHNR and CDR2 FQNEAQ (reference sequence). The CDR3 DNA reads as TGTGCCAGCACTAAAAGCGGGACAGGGTATGAAAAACTGTTTTTT. Its protein product is CASTKSGTGYEKLFF.

The chain carries TRBV6-2 or TRBV6-3 and TRBJ2-5, with TRBD1 matching over 10 bases. Germline loops: CDR1 MNHEY, CDR2 SVGEGT. The J segment lost 4 bases and the V segment lost 5 bases, leaving 13 bases of the junction unmatched. The CDR3 contains 17 residues. The CDR3 DNA is TGTGCCAGCAGTGGAACCGGGACAGGGGTAGGAGGAGAGACCCAGTACTTC. Protein product: CASSGTGTGVGGETQYF.

In this sample, this clonotype turned up a few times. The rearrangement links TRBV12-3 or TRBV12-4 to TRBJ1-1; 8 bases match TRBD1. The V segment lost 6 bases and the J segment 5 bases; nucleotides outside the gene matches: 5. The CDR3 is 13 residues long. The CDR3 DNA follows: TGTGCCAGCAGGGGGACAGGTCGGACTGAAGCTTTCTTT. This gives the protein CASRGTGRTEAFF.

This clonotype was picked up a small number of times. The rearrangement uses TRBV11-2 and TRBJ2-1; D is uncertain. The V end was cut by 1 base, the J end by 7 bases, with 11 bases between. Germline loops: CDR1 SGHAT, CDR2 FQNNGV. The CDR3 length is 14 residues. In nucleotides, the CDR3 is TGTGCCAGCAGCTTAGGTCAGGCGAGGAATGAGCAGTTCTTC. As protein: CASSLGQARNEQFF.

The V call is TRBV12-3 or TRBV12-4, the J call TRBJ1-4; TRBD1 might be the D (6 bases). CDR3 length equals 14 residues. V dropped 6 bases and J dropped 8 bases, with 16 bases sitting between them. CDR3 in DNA: TGTGCCAGCAGCTCTACTACAGGGAACGAAAAACTGTTTTTT. Encoded protein: CASSSTTGNEKLFF.

Only a few counts were recorded for this clonotype. The chain is built from TRBV20-1 and TRBJ2-7; TRBD1 matches 9 bases. The CDR3 consists of 15 residues. V dropped 3 bases and J dropped 3; count of bases not matched to a gene: 9. Germline V gene sequence: CDR1 DFQATT, CDR2 SNEGSKA (reference sequence). As DNA, the CDR3 is TGCAGTGCTAGGGAAACGGGACAGGGCTACTACGAGCAGTACTTC. Translated, it gives CSARETGQGYYEQYF.

CDR3 DNA sequence: TGTGCCAGCAAGGCGGGGGGTCGGCATGAGCAGTTCTTC. Translation gives CASKAGGRHEQFF. The J gene is TRBJ2-1, the V gene TRBV6-2 or TRBV6-3, with 8 bases identical to TRBD2. The CDR3 extends over 13 amino acids. V lost 7 bases to trimming and J lost 8 bases; unmatched junction nucleotides: 7. Germline loops: CDR1 MNHEY, CDR2 SVGEGT.

There are a few counts of this clonotype. V usage is TRBV7-2 and J usage is TRBJ2-5; D is possibly TRBD1 or TRBD2 (5 bases each). The CDR3 has 15 amino acids. Germline CDR1 is SGHTA and CDR2 is FQGNSA. The V end lost 5 bases, the J end lost 2 bases, and 15 bases lay between the germline ends. The DNA of the CDR3 is TGTGCCAGCAGCATATCCGGGACGTCTCAAGAGACCCAGTACTTC. It encodes CASSISGTSQETQYF.

This clonotype was seen a handful of times. V usage is TRBV20-1 and J usage is TRBJ2-3; 11 bases align to TRBD2. This CDR3 spans 15 amino acids. Unmatched junction bases numbered 7, after V lost 6 bases and J lost 2 bases. Germline V gives CDR1 DFQATT, CDR2 SNEGSKA (reference sequence). The CDR3 region is CSASTSGAFTDTQYF. The CDR3 DNA is TGCAGTGCGTCGACTAGCGGGGCGTTCACAGATACGCAGTATTTT.

This clonotype was recorded a few times. V usage is TRBV9 and J usage is TRBJ2-1; D possibly corresponds to TRBD1 (5 bases). From germline, CDR1 is SGDLS and CDR2 YYNGEE. The CDR3 has 16 amino acids. V was cut by 0 bases and J by 0 bases, with 10 bases left in between. CDR3 protein: CASSVVPDSSYNEQFF. In nucleotides, the CDR3 is TGTGCCAGCAGCGTAGTCCCAGACAGCTCCTACAATGAGCAGTTCTTC.